Shown below are 32 T cell receptor beta chains from a single sample sequenced in a study of control samples from healthy donors and cancer patients. Produced via immunoSEQ multiplex PCR; TCRdb's table is partial and in-frame only. The sample holds 190,000 or so clones, about 93% seen once. The specimen sequenced was blood. Receptors were obtained from a man between 18 and 29 years old in good health.

V usage is TRBV29-1 and J usage is TRBJ1-1; the D gene is possibly TRBD1 (5 bases). The CDR3 sequence is 12 residues long. Germline V gene sequence: CDR1 SQVTM, CDR2 ANQGSEA. V lost 5 bases and J lost 8, with 15 bases in between. In DNA form, the CDR3 reads TGCAGCGTTCCCAACTGGGGACTAGAAGCTTTCTTT. Encoded protein: CSVPNWGLEAFF.

The gene calls are TRBV18 and TRBJ2-7; TRBD1 matches at 9 bases. The ends lost 4 bases at V and 5 bases at J; junction bases unmatched: 9. The CDR3 is made up of 15 amino acids. Germline-derived CDR1 and CDR2 are KGHSH and LQKENI. CDR3 coding DNA: TGTGCCAGCTCACGACTACAGGGGGCGAACGACGAGCAGTACTTC. Translated, it gives CASSRLQGANDEQYF.

V usage is TRBV10-3 and J usage is TRBJ2-3, with D possibly TRBD1 on 5 matching bases. The germline V and J ends were trimmed by 2 bases and 0 bases, with 12 bases remaining between them. Germline CDR1 reads ENHRY; CDR2 reads SYGVKD. This CDR3 is built from 16 residues. CDR3 region: CAISERGQQSTDTQYF. The CDR3 DNA sequence: TGTGCCATCAGTGAGAGAGGACAACAAAGCACAGATACGCAGTATTTT.

The rearrangement joins TRBV9 to TRBJ2-3; D not certain. From germline, CDR1 is SGDLS and CDR2 YYNGEE. The CDR3 has 13 amino acids. The V end was cut by 1 base, the J end by 2 bases, with 5 bases between. The CDR3 region is CASSVRLTDTQYF. CDR3 DNA sequence: TGTGCCAGCAGCGTAAGACTCACAGATACGCAGTATTTT.

A note on this clone: The same CDR3 can be traced to other DNA sequences in this sample. The chain combines TRBV19 with TRBJ1-6; a possible D gene is TRBD1 (5 bases). V lost 5 bases and J 5 bases, leaving 10 bases between the germline ends. The germline V gene encodes CDR1 LNHDA and CDR2 SQIVND (reference sequence). The CDR3 spans 14 residues. The CDR3 is CASSPGTNNSPLHF. The CDR3 DNA reads as TGTGCCAGTAGTCCCGGGACCAATAATTCACCCCTCCACTTT.

This clone is a singleton in its sample. The chain links TRBV10-3 to TRBJ1-1; TRBD1 might be the D (6 bases). The V end lost 0 bases, the J end lost 0 bases, and 17 bases lay between the germline ends. This CDR3 has 18 amino acids. CDR1 is ENHRY and CDR2 is SYGVKD in the germline V gene. DNA for the CDR3: TGTGCCATCAGTGAGTCGTCCTCCCCCAGGGGCTTGAACACTGAAGCTTTCTTT. It specifies CAISESSSPRGLNTEAFF.

The genes are TRBV5-6 and TRBJ1-2; D is uncertain. This CDR3 has 12 residues. Germline CDR1 reads SGHDT; CDR2 reads YYEEEE. V lost 2 bases to trimming and J lost 7 bases, with 9 bases between them. CDR3: CASSLDFRGYTF. DNA of the CDR3: TGTGCCAGCAGCTTAGACTTTCGTGGCTACACCTTC.

The V and J genes are TRBV10-3 and TRBJ2-7; D is ambiguous. Germline CDR1 and CDR2: ENHRY and SYGVKD. The CDR3 runs to 13 residues. The V end lost 0 bases, the J end lost 9 bases, and 12 bases lay between the germline ends. The CDR3 loop reads CAISESIVGGQYF. Here the CDR3 DNA reads TGTGCCATCAGTGAGTCGATCGTTGGCGGGCAGTACTTC.

J is TRBJ1-3 and V is TRBV6-5; TRBD1 agrees at 8 bases. The germline V gene has CDR1 MNHEY and CDR2 SVGAGI. CDR3 length: 15 residues. V shed 6 bases, J shed 0 bases, and the junction held 4 bases outside the gene matches. The CDR3 nucleotides read TGTGCCAGCAGCATCAGGGGGCTCTCTGGAAACACCATATATTTT. It specifies CASSIRGLSGNTIYF.

The chain uses TRBV7-3 and TRBJ1-2; the match to TRBD1 covers 8 bases. Germline CDR1 reads SGHTA; CDR2 reads FQGTGA. Trimming at V came to 5 bases and at J to 7 bases, leaving 6 bases not matched to a gene. The CDR3 length is 13 residues. CDR3 amino acids: CASSLRQGAGYTF. The CDR3 coding sequence is TGTGCCAGCAGCCTGCGGCAGGGGGCTGGCTACACCTTC.

The chain combines TRBV19 with TRBJ2-5; 10 bases are shared with TRBD2. CDR3 length: 21 amino acids. Germline values: CDR1 LNHDA, CDR2 SQIVND (reference sequence). With 9 bases clipped from V and 2 bases from J, the junction kept 27 bases outside the gene matches. The CDR3 sequence is CASSIRGPGTGLAGVQETQYF. DNA for the CDR3: TGTGCCAGCTCAATAAGGGGGCCCGGGACGGGCCTAGCGGGGGTTCAAGAGACCCAGTACTTC.

The V call is TRBV30, the J call TRBJ1-2; D gene unclear. CDR1 and CDR2 from the germline V gene are GTSNPN and SVGIG (reference sequence). The CDR3 totals 13 residues. The V end lost 2 bases, the J end lost 7 bases, and 14 bases lay between the germline ends. CDR3 protein: CAWSMMGSGGYTF. CDR3 nucleotides: TGTGCCTGGAGTATGATGGGATCGGGTGGCTACACCTTC.

The CDR3 DNA follows: TGTGCCAGCAGTTCCAGGGTACATGAGCAGTTCTTC. It is translated as CASSSRVHEQFF. The rearrangement links TRBV28 to TRBJ2-1; TRBD1 is a possible D gene (5 bases). V was pared by 4 bases and J by 8 bases, with 9 bases between. The CDR3 runs to 12 residues. Germline loops: CDR1 MDHEN, CDR2 SYDVKM.

The J gene is TRBJ1-3, the V gene TRBV9; 9 bases match TRBD1. The germline gives CDR1 SGDLS, CDR2 YYNGEE. Germline trimming cut 4 bases from V and 3 bases from J; bases unmatched to any gene: 11. The CDR3 spans 17 residues. The CDR3 here is CASSPQLQGAYGNTIYF. The CDR3 bases are TGTGCCAGCAGCCCGCAACTACAGGGGGCTTATGGAAACACCATATATTTT.

This clone was found once. In the same sample, other DNA sequences code for this CDR3. The chain uses TRBV5-1 and TRBJ1-3; no clear D gene. The CDR3 runs 14 residues. V dropped 0 bases and J dropped 2 bases, with 6 bases sitting between them. Germline CDR1 and CDR2: SGHRS and YFSETQ. CDR3 bases: TGCGCCAGCAGCTTGGGAGGGACTGGAAACACCATATATTTT. It codes for CASSLGGTGNTIYF. The whole variable domain, filled in from reference TRBV5-1 and TRBJ1-3, reads KAGVTQTPRYLIKTRGQQVTLSCSPISGHRSVSWYQQTPGQGLQFLFEYFSETQRNKGNFPGRFSGRQFSNSRSEMNVSTLELGDSALYLCASSLGGTGNTIYFGEGSWLTVV.

CDR3 loop: CASSTGQVNTEAFF. In DNA, the CDR3 is TGTGCCAGCAGCACGGGACAGGTGAACACTGAAGCTTTCTTT. V usage is TRBV11-3 and J usage is TRBJ1-1; 8 nucleotides agree with TRBD1. Looked up from germline, CDR1 is SGHNT and CDR2 is YENEEA. The length of the CDR3 is 14 residues. With 5 bases clipped from V and 0 bases from J, the junction kept 2 bases outside the gene matches.

The chain joins TRBV6-6 to TRBJ1-4, with TRBD1 matching over 8 bases. The germline CDR1 and CDR2 sequences are MNHNY and SVGAGI (reference sequence). V trimming: 0 bases; J trimming: 8 bases; junction bases outside the gene matches: 2. The CDR3 is 14 residues long. The CDR3 region has the DNA TGTGCCAGCAGTTACTCGGGGACAGGCGAAAAACTGTTTTTT. Residues: CASSYSGTGEKLFF.

V is TRBV28 and J is TRBJ1-1; perhaps TRBD1 as D (5 bases). This CDR3 region has 14 residues. V lost 6 bases to trimming and J lost 4 bases, with 15 bases between them. The germline CDR1 and CDR2 sequences are MDHEN and SYDVKM. The CDR3 nucleotides are TGTGCCAGCAGGCGGTGGGGGGAAAGCACTGAAGCTTTCTTT. Encoded protein: CASRRWGESTEAFF.

The chain's CDR3 is CASSDRGGGELFF. The CDR3 DNA reads TGTGCCAGCAGTGACAGGGGAGGCGGGGAGCTGTTTTTT. The V and J genes are TRBV27 and TRBJ2-2; 8 bases line up with TRBD1. CDR1 is MNHEY, CDR2 SMNVEV, per germline (reference sequence). V trimming: 5 bases; J trimming: 7 bases; junction bases outside the gene matches: 3. This CDR3 contains 13 residues.

The rearrangement joins TRBV18 to TRBJ1-6; D remains ambiguous. Germline V gives CDR1 KGHSH, CDR2 LQKENI. V lost 3 bases, J lost 3 bases, and 9 bases lay in between. This CDR3 spans 15 amino acids. Written as DNA, the CDR3 is TGTGCCAGCTCACCCTCATCAGGCTATAATTCACCCCTCCACTTT. This gives the protein CASSPSSGYNSPLHF.

DNA of the CDR3: TGCGCCAGCGAACTAGCGGGGGGTACGGATACGCAGTATTTT. Amino acids: CASELAGGTDTQYF. V usage is TRBV5-1 and J usage is TRBJ2-3; 12 nucleotides match TRBD2. Germline CDR1 reads SGHRS; CDR2 reads YFSETQ. The length of the CDR3 is 14 residues. V lost 7 bases, J lost 6 bases, and 6 bases stayed unmatched.

The chain combines TRBV30 with TRBJ1-6; D not resolved. The CDR3 has 11 amino acids. Between the trimmed V and J ends, which lost 0 bases and 16 bases, there was a span of 10 bases. In germline, CDR1 is GTSNPN, CDR2 SVGIG (reference sequence). CDR3 sequence (DNA): TGTGCCTGGAGTGTGGTTCAAACTCTCCACTTT. Translated, it gives CAWSVVQTLHF.

The CDR3 spells CASSSRGSEQYF. CDR3 in DNA: TGTGCCAGCAGCTCCCGGGGCTCTGAGCAGTACTTC. The rearrangement links TRBV11-1 to TRBJ2-7, with D possibly being TRBD1 or TRBD2 (5 bases each). This CDR3 has 12 residues. Germline V lookup: CDR1 SGHAT, CDR2 FQDESV (reference sequence). V was clipped by 4 bases and J by 7 bases, with 11 bases between them.

The chain uses TRBV7-9 and TRBJ2-3; tentative D call: TRBD2 (6 bases). Trimming removed 1 base at V and 7 bases at J, with 6 bases between. The CDR3 is 12 residues long. Germline assignment: CDR1 SEHNR and CDR2 FQNEAQ (reference sequence). CDR3 in amino acids: CASSLGDYTQYF. CDR3 bases: TGTGCCAGCAGCTTAGGGGACTATACGCAGTATTTT.

CDR3 amino acids: CASSYDGSNEKLFF. CDR3 nucleotides: TGTGCCAGCAGTTACGACGGGTCGAATGAAAAACTGTTTTTT. This chain joins TRBV6-6 and TRBJ1-4; D is undetermined. Germline V gene data show CDR1 as MNHNY and CDR2 as SVGAGI (reference sequence). V shed 2 bases and J shed 5 bases, with 9 bases lying between them. This CDR3 is 14 amino acids long.

This chain connects TRBV19 to TRBJ1-4, with D unclear. V lost 4 bases to trimming and J lost 0 bases, with 12 bases between them. Germline loops: CDR1 LNHDA, CDR2 SQIVND (reference sequence). The CDR3 runs 16 residues. The CDR3 DNA follows: TGTGCCAGTAGTACCTCCCCCGGAGCAACTAATGAAAAACTGTTTTTT. It codes for CASSTSPGATNEKLFF.

This chain connects TRBV5-4 to TRBJ1-6, with 7 bases fitting TRBD1. V lost 1 base to trimming and J lost 6 bases; unmatched junction nucleotides: 4. Per germline, CDR1 SGHNT and CDR2 YYREEE (reference sequence). The CDR3 spans 15 residues. The CDR3 reads CASSLTGQPNSPLHF. For the CDR3, the DNA is TGTGCCAGCAGCTTGACGGGACAGCCTAATTCACCCCTCCACTTT.

The chain joins TRBV14 to TRBJ2-4, with a tentative D call TRBD1 (6 bases). The CDR3 covers 15 residues. CDR1 is SGHDN, CDR2 FVKESK, per germline. Trimming removed 4 bases at V and 1 base at J, with 11 bases between. The CDR3 DNA reads TGTGCCAGCAGCCCAACAGGGTTGGCCAAAAACATTCAGTACTTC. Protein: CASSPTGLAKNIQYF.

The chain uses TRBV12-3 or TRBV12-4 and TRBJ1-2, with 7 bases that match TRBD1. The CDR3 consists of 12 residues. V lost 5 bases, J lost 4 bases, and 1 base stayed unmatched. CDR3 sequence reads: CASSNRGYGYTF. The CDR3 nucleotides are TGTGCCAGCAGTAACAGGGGCTATGGCTACACCTTC.

The genes are TRBV5-6 and TRBJ1-5; D call uncertain. Germline lookup yields CDR1 SGHDT and CDR2 YYEEEE. Trimming took 0 bases from V and 2 from J, leaving 12 bases between them. CDR3 size: 16 residues. CDR3 amino acids: CASSLERPAGNQPQHF. As DNA, the CDR3 is TGTGCCAGCAGCTTGGAGCGTCCTGCGGGCAATCAGCCCCAGCATTTT.

The CDR3 DNA reads TGCGCCAGCAGCTTGGGGGTAATAGGGGGAGGGCAGCCAGGCGAGCAGTACTTC. Its translation is CASSLGVIGGGQPGEQYF. The rearrangement joins TRBV5-1 to TRBJ2-7; D possibly corresponds to TRBD2 (7 bases). Trimming took 0 bases from V and 6 from J, leaving 25 bases between them. CDR3 size: 18 residues. CDR1 and CDR2 from the germline V gene are SGHRS and YFSETQ.

The chain joins TRBV2 to TRBJ2-3; no reliable D call. Trimming removed 4 bases at V and 4 bases at J, with 6 bases between. The CDR3 loop spans 12 amino acids. Per the germline V gene, CDR1 is SNHLY and CDR2 is FYNNEI. The CDR3 is CASSVGADTQYF. The DNA of the CDR3 is TGTGCCAGCAGTGTAGGAGCAGATACGCAGTATTTT.